These 21 T cell receptor beta chains were sequenced from one sample in a study of OX40 agonist ivuxolimab in advanced cancers. The protocol was immunoSEQ multiplex PCR, while the TCRdb copy is restricted to in-frame clones and leaves out a portion. The sample holds roughly 80,000 clones, 86% seen once. Material: CD4+ or CD8+ T cells sorted from blood, obtained in a trial of the OX40 agonist ivuxolimab. The receptors were sampled from an adult with an advanced solid tumor such as melanoma, head and neck, liver or kidney cancer.

The gene calls are TRBV6-5 and TRBJ1-3; D not certain. This CDR3 contains 13 residues. Per the germline V gene, CDR1 is MNHEY and CDR2 is SVGAGI. V lost 2 bases and J lost 11, with 13 bases in between. In DNA form, the CDR3 reads TGTGCCAGCAGTTACGACTCCTCCACCGCCATATATTTT. This sequence encodes CASSYDSSTAIYF.

This sequence joins TRBV5-6 and TRBJ2-7; 7 nucleotides line up with TRBD1. The length of the CDR3 is 16 residues. V shed 5 bases, J shed 2 bases, and the junction held 13 bases outside the gene matches. Germline V gives CDR1 SGHDT, CDR2 YYEEEE. For the CDR3, the DNA is TGTGCCAGCAGTAACACACAGGGGCGAAAGCCCTACGAGCAGTACTTC. As protein: CASSNTQGRKPYEQYF.

The chain combines TRBV18 with TRBJ2-5, with a weak D call TRBD1 (5 bases). CDR1 and CDR2 (germline): KGHSH, LQKENI. The CDR3 consists of 13 residues. Trimming removed 2 bases from V and 5 bases from J, with 9 bases in between. The CDR3 coding sequence is TGTGCCAGCTCACCAACTTGGGGCGAGACCCAGTACTTC. Translation: CASSPTWGETQYF.

A remark on this clone: Other nucleotide sequences in the sample specify the same CDR3. The rearrangement joins TRBV9 to TRBJ1-4, with 7 bases lining up with TRBD1. J lost 6 bases, V lost 2 bases, and 13 bases had no gene match. Germline V gene lookup returns CDR1 SGDLS and CDR2 YYNGEE. The CDR3 length is 17 residues. Here the CDR3 reads CASSVRGGGGLDEKLFF. The DNA for the CDR3 is TGTGCCAGCAGCGTTCGTGGAGGGGGCGGTTTAGATGAAAAACTGTTTTTT.

The gene calls are TRBV7-3 and TRBJ2-7; TRBD1 agrees at 8 bases. V lost 2 bases, J lost 2 bases, and 2 bases stayed unmatched. The CDR3 has 14 residues. The germline V gene encodes CDR1 SGHTA and CDR2 FQGTGA. The CDR3 DNA reads TGTGCCAGCAGCTTAGGGACAGGACCCTACGAGCAGTACTTC. The encoded protein is CASSLGTGPYEQYF.

The V call is TRBV7-2, the J call TRBJ1-2; 7 bases align to TRBD1. The V segment lost 4 bases and the J segment 6 bases; nucleotides outside the gene matches: 8. The CDR3 runs to 14 residues. Germline assignment: CDR1 SGHTA and CDR2 FQGNSA. CDR3 bases: TGTGCCAGCAGCTCGACAGGGCGGGTCAATGGCTACACCTTC. It encodes CASSSTGRVNGYTF.

The chain employs TRBV5-1 and TRBJ1-2, with unresolved D. Germline V CDR1 and CDR2: SGHRS, YFSETQ. Trimming pared 0 bases from V and 2 bases from J, leaving 8 bases between. The CDR3 runs to 14 residues. For the CDR3, the DNA is TGCGCCAGCAGCTTGGCCGAGGGAAACTATGGCTACACCTTC. This sequence encodes CASSLAEGNYGYTF.

This clone was seen only once. This chain uses TRBV19 with TRBJ2-7; 8 bases are shared with TRBD1. Trimming at V came to 4 bases and at J to 2 bases, leaving 4 bases not matched to a gene. From germline, CDR1 is LNHDA and CDR2 SQIVND (reference sequence). CDR3 length: 14 residues. The DNA of the CDR3 is TGTGCCAGTAGTACGAGGGACAGGACCTACGAGCAGTACTTC. It yields the protein CASSTRDRTYEQYF.

The rearrangement joins TRBV7-2 to TRBJ2-1; 8 bases line up with TRBD2. CDR3 length: 13 residues. CDR1 and CDR2 (germline): SGHTA, FQGNSA. J was trimmed by 7 bases and V by 2 bases; bases with no gene match: 1. CDR3 amino acids: CASSLQRENEQFF. DNA for the CDR3: TGTGCCAGCAGCTTACAGCGGGAGAATGAGCAGTTCTTC.

The V and J genes are TRBV11-2 and TRBJ2-1; TRBD2 matches 9 bases. Per germline, CDR1 SGHAT and CDR2 FQNNGV. The V gene end was trimmed by 2 bases and the J gene end by 10 bases; junction bases not matched to a gene: 6. The CDR3 contains 14 residues. The CDR3: CASSLKLAGGEQFF. For the CDR3, the DNA is TGTGCCAGCAGCTTAAAACTAGCGGGTGGGGAGCAGTTCTTC.

The V and J genes are TRBV9 and TRBJ2-1; 12 bases map to TRBD2. The CDR3 length is 16 residues. Trimming at V came to 4 bases and at J to 8 bases, leaving 10 bases not matched to a gene. Per germline, CDR1 SGDLS and CDR2 YYNGEE. The CDR3 loop is CASSIRLAGEAYEQFF. The CDR3, as DNA: TGTGCCAGCAGCATTCGACTAGCGGGAGAGGCGTATGAGCAGTTCTTC. The full variable domain, with the rest looked up from reference TRBV9 and TRBJ2-1, is DSGVTQTPKHLITATGQRVTLRCSPRSGDLSVYWYQQSLDQGLQFLIQYYNGEERAKGNILERFSAQQFPDLHSELNLSSLELGDSALYFCASSIRLAGEAYEQFFGPGTRLTVL.

This chain links TRBV6-1 with TRBJ2-7, with a tentative D call TRBD2 (5 bases). Germline CDR1 reads MNHNS; CDR2 reads SASEGT. V was pared by 7 bases and J by 7 bases, with 17 bases between. This CDR3 has 13 amino acids. The CDR3 DNA is TGTGCCAGCAAGGTAGTTAGCGCTCAAGAGCAGTACTTC. This gives the protein CASKVVSAQEQYF.

Here the CDR3 DNA reads TGTGCCAGCAGTCCCCCCACAGTTAGCTCCTACGAGCAGTACTTC. Protein product: CASSPPTVSSYEQYF. This chain uses TRBV28 with TRBJ2-7, with unresolved D. The CDR3 covers 15 residues. Trimming removed 5 bases at V and 0 bases at J, with 14 bases between. Germline CDR1 MDHEN, CDR2 SYDVKM.

The chain combines TRBV7-2 with TRBJ1-5; perhaps TRBD1 as D (6 bases). Trimming removed 0 bases from V and 1 base from J, with 16 bases in between. CDR1 is SGHTA and CDR2 is FQGNSA in the germline V gene. CDR3 length: 18 amino acids. Here the CDR3 reads CASSLATGTVTSNQPQHF. The CDR3 coding sequence is TGTGCCAGCAGCTTAGCCACAGGGACGGTGACAAGCAATCAGCCCCAGCATTTT. The entire variable domain, with the rest obtained from reference TRBV7-2 and TRBJ1-5, is as follows: GAGVSQSPSNKVTEKGKDVELRCDPISGHTALYWYRQSLGQGLEFLIYFQGNSAPDKSGLPSDRFSAERTGGSVSTLTIQRTQQEDSAVYLCASSLATGTVTSNQPQHFGDGTRLSIL.

V gene TRBV5-1 combines with J gene TRBJ1-5; perhaps TRBD1 as D (5 bases). This CDR3 comprises 15 residues. V was cut by 0 bases and J by 4 bases, with 11 bases left in between. Germline V gene sequence: CDR1 SGHRS, CDR2 YFSETQ. Here the CDR3 reads CASSLEGRENQPQHF. The DNA for the CDR3 is TGCGCCAGCAGCTTGGAGGGGAGGGAAAATCAGCCCCAGCATTTT.

The gene calls are TRBV28 and TRBJ2-7; no reliable D call. V lost 5 bases, J lost 4 bases, and 18 bases lay in between. Germline V gives CDR1 MDHEN, CDR2 SYDVKM. The CDR3 spans 15 residues. The CDR3 DNA reads as TGTGCCAGCAGTCCCTATTTGGGTCTGGGGTACGAGCAGTACTTC. The encoded protein is CASSPYLGLGYEQYF.

This clone was observed a handful of times. The chain recombines TRBV7-2 with TRBJ2-7; 7 bases map to TRBD2. CDR3 length equals 15 residues. J gave up 3 bases and V 1 base, and 6 bases lay outside the gene matches. From germline, CDR1 is SGHTA and CDR2 FQGNSA. The CDR3 nucleotides are TGTGCCAGCAGCTTAGGTTTCGGACTAGTCTACGAGCAGTACTTC. This sequence encodes CASSLGFGLVYEQYF.

The chain joins TRBV11-2 to TRBJ1-1, with TRBD1 identical over 7 bases. The CDR3 is made up of 15 amino acids. J lost 2 bases, V lost 2 bases, and 5 bases had no gene match. The germline gives CDR1 SGHAT, CDR2 FQNNGV. The CDR3 loop reads CASSLSNRGNTEAFF. In DNA form, the CDR3 reads TGTGCCAGCAGCTTAAGCAACAGGGGTAACACTGAAGCTTTCTTT.

This chain connects TRBV9 to TRBJ2-3, with 9 bases fitting TRBD2. This CDR3 has 16 residues. Germline loops: CDR1 SGDLS, CDR2 YYNGEE. V lost 0 bases and J lost 1; bases outside the gene matches: 3. The CDR3 nucleotides are TGTGCCAGCAGCGTAGTGGCTAGCGGGGGCACAGATACGCAGTATTTT. It yields the protein CASSVVASGGTDTQYF.

The rearrangement links TRBV6-5 to TRBJ1-5; D might be TRBD1 (6 bases). CDR1 and CDR2 (germline): MNHEY, SVGAGI. V was clipped by 6 bases and J by 7 bases, with 19 bases between them. This CDR3 contains 15 residues. In DNA form, the CDR3 reads TGTGCCAGCAGATTCCCGGGGGGGGGCGGGCAGCCCCAGCATTTT. This codes for CASRFPGGGGQPQHF.

This sequence joins TRBV12-5 and TRBJ1-1; maybe TRBD1 (5 bases). The V end was cut by 5 bases, the J end by 1 base, with 14 bases between. CDR1 LGHNT and CDR2 FRNRAP come from the germline V gene. This CDR3 spans 15 amino acids. DNA of the CDR3: TGTGCTAGTGGTCCTTACCCCGGACAGAACACTGAAGCTTTCTTT. Its protein product is CASGPYPGQNTEAFF.